Here is one T cell receptor beta chain with its context. Its matching antigen is unknown. This was the immunoSEQ v3 assay. Repertoires were generated with immunoSEQ multiplex PCR, while TCRdb's copy carries only in-frame clones and drops some. The table has more than 45,000 clones, around 79% seen once. Germline V lookup: CDR1 LGHNA, CDR2 YSLEER. The CDR3 runs to 13 residues. The germline V and J ends were trimmed by 4 bases and 3 bases, with 9 bases remaining between them. Documented time point: pre-treatment sample, taken before nivolumab and TIL therapy. Stage 4 NSCLC adults joined between October 2017 and January 2020. The sample originates from a study of TIL therapy for anti-PD-1-resistant metastatic lung cancer. The overall study: Progressing patients received lymphodepletion, expanded TIL infusion and IL-2.

Study findings and constraints: After infusion, TIL clonotypes partly replaced peripheral T cells and declined over months.

This rearrangement joins TRBV4-3 to TRBJ1-1, with TRBD1 as a possible D gene (6 bases). The specimen comprised blood, sampled at baseline. This TCR was recovered from a person aged 25 to 85 with non-small cell lung cancer. CDR3 DNA sequence: TGCGCCAGCAGCCCTGACAGGTACACTGAAGCTTTCTTT. This sequence encodes CASSPDRYTEAFF.